Presented here are 17 T cell receptor delta chains from one specimen sequenced in a study of γδ T cells in repeated Plasmodium falciparum infection. Gammadelta T cells were flow-sorted from PBMC into Vgamma9/Vdelta2+ and Vdelta2-negative populations for bulk analysis. TCRdb reapplied CATT to the multiplex PCR reads. The sample holds tens of thousands of delta-chain clones, 0.9% to 1% seen once. The sequenced sample consisted of gamma-delta T cells from blood. The receptors were gathered from a pool of human donors (malaria-infected and uninfected, not separated).

The table lists this clone with a few counts. A read error likely explains this, since a far larger clone differs by one base. The sample holds other DNA sequences that translate to the same CDR3. The chain employs TRDV1 and TRDJ1, with 8 positions matching TRDD3. Matching the DNA to germline supplied the J gene, which TCRdb does not give. The length of the CDR3 is 24 residues. The V and J ends lost 3 bases and 0 bases, in that order; junction bases with no gene match: 30. The germline gives CDR1 TSWWSYY, CDR2 QGS. DNA of the CDR3: TGTGCTCTTGGGGAGCGTCCTGTAACGTGGGGATACCTATTAGGACAACTGTACACCGATAAACTCATCTTT. Amino acids: CALGERPVTWGYLLGQLYTDKLIF.

As regards this clone: This sequence is one base from a far larger clone and is likely a read error. Other DNA sequences from this sample encode an identical CDR3 as well. The rearrangement uses TRDV1 and TRDJ1, with a weak D call TRDD2 (5 bases). TCRdb lists no J gene, so it was determined here by aligning the DNA to germline. This CDR3 region has 16 residues. Trimming took 9 bases from V and 0 from J, leaving 20 bases between them. Germline V gene lookup returns CDR1 TSWWSYY and CDR2 QGS. CDR3 DNA: TGTGCTCTCCTCCCTACCTCATCCCCTTACACCGATAAACTCATCTTT. It yields the protein CALLPTSSPYTDKLIF.

Comment on this clone: Given a far larger clone just one base away, this is likely a sequencing read error. This CDR3 is also generated by other DNA sequences in the sample. The V gene is TRDV2, the J gene TRDJ2; 8 nucleotides line up with TRDD3. TCRdb lists no J gene, so it was determined here by aligning the DNA to germline. Germline CDR1 reads GEAIGNYY; CDR2 reads EKD. The CDR3 sequence is 19 residues long. The CDR3 sequence is CACDPSSNVTGGLTAQLFF. Written as DNA, the CDR3 is TGTGCCTGTGATCCATCATCGAATGTTACTGGGGGTCTGACGGCACAACTCTTCTTT.

Of note for this clone: It is likely a read error: a sequence one base away is far more abundant. At the DNA level, this CDR3 is encoded by other sequences in the same sample as well. The rearrangement links TRDV1 to TRDJ1, with 13 nucleotides matching TRDD3. Here the J gene was assigned by germline matching of the DNA, as TCRdb has none. The CDR3 runs 25 residues. CDR1 and CDR2 from the germline V gene are TSWWSYY and QGS. The V gene end was trimmed by 2 bases and the J gene end by 0 bases; junction bases not matched to a gene: 27. The CDR3 loop is CALGELPFTRTGGYARRLYTDKLIF. CDR3 coding DNA: TGTGCTCTTGGGGAATTACCATTCACAAGGACTGGGGGATACGCGCGCCGACTGTACACCGATAAACTCATCTTT.

With regard to this clone: TCRdb lists the protein of a much larger clone for this DNA, which differs at residue 8, so this is likely a read error; the protein given here is translated from the DNA itself. The rearrangement joins TRDV1 to TRDJ1; D not certain. TCRdb does not report a J gene; here it was assigned by matching the DNA to germline references. CDR3 length: 14 amino acids. The germline CDR1 and CDR2 sequences are TSWWSYY and QGS. The ends were cut back, 3 bases at V and 3 bases at J, with 11 bases in the middle. CDR3 in amino acids: CALGDLTRADKLIF. The DNA of the CDR3 is TGTGCTCTTGGGGATTTAACCAGAGCCGATAAACTCATCTTT.

About this clone itself: It differs at one base from a far larger clone, so likely a read error. This same CDR3 is encoded by further DNA sequences in the sample. The rearrangement joins TRDV2 to TRDJ1; possible D gene TRDD3, 6 bases. No J segment appears in TCRdb, so it was assigned here by matching the sequence to germline. This CDR3 spans 15 amino acids. Germline values: CDR1 GEAIGNYY, CDR2 EKD. The CDR3 region is CACDTLIQDTSQLIF. DNA of the CDR3: TGCGCCTGTGACACCTTGATCCAGGATACATCTCAACTCATCTTT.

Points on this clone: A much larger clone differs from this one at a single base, so this may be a read error. The sample holds other DNA sequences that translate to the same CDR3. The chain is built from TRDV1 and TRDJ1; D unresolved. This CDR3 has 18 amino acids. In germline, CDR1 is TSWWSYY, CDR2 QGS. Trimming removed 3 bases at V and 0 bases at J, with 20 bases between. DNA for the CDR3: TGTGCTCTTGGGGATATAACGCGGTTCCGGGAGTACACCGATAAACTCATCTTT. Translating it yields CALGDITRFREYTDKLIF.

This clone was found a few times. This DNA's translation and the protein TCRdb lists, from a much larger clone, do not match at residue 13, likely due to a read error; the protein shown is translated from the DNA. V usage is TRDV1 and J usage is TRDJ3, with TRDD3 identical over 11 bases. This CDR3 is 19 amino acids long. CDR1 and CDR2 (germline): TSWWSYY, QGS. This CDR3 reads CALGEKLLGDIWGTRQMFF. DNA for the CDR3: TGTGCTCTTGGGGAAAAGTTACTGGGGGATATATGGGGCACCCGACAGATGTTTTTC.

Points on this clone: TCRdb assigns this DNA the protein of a much larger clone, which departs from its translation at residue 14; this likely reflects a read error, and the protein shown comes from translating the DNA. The chain uses TRDV1 and TRDJ1; 9 nucleotides line up with TRDD3. Here the J gene was assigned by germline matching of the DNA, as TCRdb has none. Germline V lookup: CDR1 TSWWSYY, CDR2 QGS. This CDR3 is 21 amino acids long. Germline trimming cut 0 bases from V and 0 bases from J; bases unmatched to any gene: 17. The CDR3 is CALGELVVSGDTCRDTDKLIF. DNA of the CDR3: TGTGCTCTTGGGGAACTCGTAGTTTCGGGGGATACCTGCCGGGACACCGATAAACTCATCTTT.

Worth noting for this clone: The mismatch at residue 6 between this DNA's translation and the TCRdb protein of a much larger clone likely reflects a read error; the protein shown is translated from the DNA. This chain connects TRDV2 to TRDJ1; tentative D call: TRDD2 (6 bases). TCRdb records no J gene; here it was assigned by comparing the DNA to germline. CDR3 length: 22 residues. Germline CDR1 reads GEAIGNYY; CDR2 reads EKD. V was cut by 3 bases and J by 4 bases, with 38 bases left in between. The CDR3 region has the DNA TGTGCCTGTGACTTCCCCGTTAACGGGGACGGGGGCCCTTCCCCCGACGGCGATAAACTCATCTTT. This codes for CACDFPVNGDGGPSPDGDKLIF.

This clone was observed a handful of times. Translating this DNA gives a protein that differs at residue 17 from the TCRdb one, which belongs to a much larger clone; a read error is likely, and the protein shown is this translation. This chain connects TRDV2 to TRDJ2; 7 bases align to TRDD2. No J segment appears in TCRdb, so it was assigned here by matching the sequence to germline. The CDR3 consists of 20 residues. The germline gives CDR1 GEAIGNYY, CDR2 EKD. The CDR3 nucleotides read TGTGCCTGTGACACCGTCGGATCCCTGCCTTCCTTAGCTGAGACAGCACGACTCTTCTTT. This encodes CACDTVGSLPSLAETARLFF.

For this clone: This likely came from a read error, as a far larger clone is one base away. Additional DNA sequences in this sample encode the identical CDR3. The rearrangement links TRDV2 to TRDJ1, with 13 bases identical to TRDD3. CDR1 and CDR2 from the germline V gene are GEAIGNYY and EKD. V was pared by 5 bases and J by 0 bases, with 14 bases of the junction left unmatched. This CDR3 spans 19 amino acids. CDR3 in amino acids: CACGPRDWGIRKYTDKLIF. In nucleotides, the CDR3 is TGTGCCTGTGGACCACGGGACTGGGGGATACGTAAGTACACCGATAAACTCATCTTT.

This clone was recorded a few times. A far larger clone is a single base away, which makes a read error likely. The sample carries other DNA sequences with the same CDR3. This sequence joins TRDV2 and TRDJ1; TRDD3 matches at 13 bases. In the absence of a J gene in TCRdb, the DNA was matched to germline to assign it here. This CDR3 spans 18 amino acids. Per germline, CDR1 GEAIGNYY and CDR2 EKD. CDR3 in DNA: TGTGCCTGTGATCTAATTACTGGGGGATACGCGGGGACCGACAAACTCATCTTT. This codes for CACDLITGGYAGTDKLIF.

This clone showed up just a few times. The protein TCRdb gives is from a much larger clone and does not agree with this DNA's translation at residue 11, likely a read error; the protein shown here comes from the DNA. The rearrangement uses TRDV1 and TRDJ1, with D maybe TRDD2 (5 bases). Because TCRdb records no J gene, it was assigned here through a match of the DNA to germline. Germline-derived CDR1 and CDR2 are TSWWSYY and QGS. This CDR3 spans 19 amino acids. Trimming stripped 2 bases from V and 2 bases from J, with 24 bases between. In nucleotides, the CDR3 is TGTGCTCTTGGGGAATCGGGGCCCCCGGTCATCCTTCAAACCGATAAACTCATCTTT. Residues: CALGESGPPVILQTDKLIF.

Regarding this clone: TCRdb's protein for this DNA is that of a much larger clone and differs from the translation at residue 17, likely a read error; the protein shown is the DNA translation. The rearrangement joins TRDV1 to TRDJ1; D gene unclear. From germline, CDR1 is TSWWSYY and CDR2 QGS. The CDR3 has 20 amino acids. The CDR3 DNA reads as TGTGCTCTTGGGGAACTTTTGTGGGAGCATACCGGCTCCTCGGTCGATAGACTCATCTTT. This codes for CALGELLWEHTGSSVDRLIF.

Only a few counts were recorded for this clone. TCRdb attributes to this sequence the protein of a much larger clone, which differs from the DNA translation at residue 17; a read error is likely, and the protein displayed is translated from the DNA. The chain couples TRDV1 to TRDJ1; possibly TRDD2 or TRDD3 for D (7 bases each). TCRdb gives no J gene; it was assigned here by matching the DNA to germline. The CDR3 loop spans 24 amino acids. Trimming took off 3 bases at V and 0 bases at J, with 38 bases between the two ends. The germline CDR1 and CDR2 sequences are TSWWSYY and QGS. In nucleotides, the CDR3 is TGTGCTCTTGGGGACCTACCGCCGAGGTTCCTACGTTCTGGGGGCTGCTGGTACACCGATAAACTCATCTTT. Its translation is CALGDLPPRFLRSGGCWYTDKLIF.

Regarding this clone: TCRdb has a much larger clone's protein, which differs at residue 11 from the translation of this DNA, likely because of a read error; what is shown is the protein translated from the DNA. This sequence joins TRDV1 and TRDJ1; weak D call: TRDD3 (5 bases). TCRdb does not report a J gene; here it was assigned by matching the DNA to germline references. With 1 base removed from V and 3 bases from J, the gap between germline ends came to 15 bases. CDR1 is TSWWSYY and CDR2 is QGS in the germline V gene. The CDR3 sequence is 16 residues long. CDR3 protein: CALGEHQGTYADKLIF. In nucleotides, the CDR3 is TGTGCTCTTGGGGAACATCAGGGGACGTACGCCGATAAACTCATCTTT.